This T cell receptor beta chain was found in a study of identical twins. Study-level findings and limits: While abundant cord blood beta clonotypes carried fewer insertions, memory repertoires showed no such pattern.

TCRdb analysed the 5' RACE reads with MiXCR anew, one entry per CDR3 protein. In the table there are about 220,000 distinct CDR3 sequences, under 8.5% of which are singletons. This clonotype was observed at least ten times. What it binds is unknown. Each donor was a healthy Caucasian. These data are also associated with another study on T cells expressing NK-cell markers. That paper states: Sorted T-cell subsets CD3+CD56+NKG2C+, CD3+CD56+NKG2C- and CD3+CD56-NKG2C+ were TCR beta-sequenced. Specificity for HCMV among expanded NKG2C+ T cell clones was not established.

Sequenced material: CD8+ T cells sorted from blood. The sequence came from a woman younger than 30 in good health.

The CDR3 DNA is TGTGCCAGCTCACCAGACAGCAACACTGAAGCTTTCTTT. Protein: CASSPDSNTEAFF. V gene TRBV18 combines with J gene TRBJ1-1, with a weak D call TRBD1 (5 bases). Per the germline V gene, CDR1 is KGHSH and CDR2 is LQKENI. The CDR3 extends over 13 amino acids. Trimming took off 2 bases at V and 2 bases at J, with 6 bases between the two ends.